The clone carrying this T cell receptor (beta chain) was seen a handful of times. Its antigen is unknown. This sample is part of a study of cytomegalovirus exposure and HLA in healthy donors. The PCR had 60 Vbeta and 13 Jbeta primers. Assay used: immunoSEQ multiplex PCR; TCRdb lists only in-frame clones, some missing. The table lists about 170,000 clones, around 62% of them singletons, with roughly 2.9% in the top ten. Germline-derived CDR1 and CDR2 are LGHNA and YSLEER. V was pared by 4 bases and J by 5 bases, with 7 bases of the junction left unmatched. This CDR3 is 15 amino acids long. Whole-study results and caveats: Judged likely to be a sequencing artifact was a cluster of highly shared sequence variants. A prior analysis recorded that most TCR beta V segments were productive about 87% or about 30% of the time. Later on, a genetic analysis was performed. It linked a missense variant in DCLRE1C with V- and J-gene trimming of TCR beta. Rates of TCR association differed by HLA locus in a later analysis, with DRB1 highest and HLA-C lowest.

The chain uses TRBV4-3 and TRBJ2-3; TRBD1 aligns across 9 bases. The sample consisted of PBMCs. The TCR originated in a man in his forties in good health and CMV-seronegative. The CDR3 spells CASSPGTGWGDTQYF. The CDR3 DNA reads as TGCGCCAGCAGCCCCGGGACAGGGTGGGGAGATACGCAGTATTTT.